This T cell receptor (beta chain) came from a study of Graves' ophthalmopathy and Graves' hyperthyroidism. Study-level background: Ophthalmopathy absent within 18 months of follow-up marked hyperthyroidism as stable.

The hyperthyroidism patients had a new diagnosis of under 2 months' duration and were aged 18 to 65. Amplified TCR beta CDR3 regions were obtained using RNA transcripts as template. After a first-round RT-PCR with HTBI primers, a second-round multiplex PCR was run. TCRdb reprocessed the multiplex PCR reads with MiXCR, giving one entry per CDR3 protein. Here the sample spans 1 million to 1.3 million distinct CDR3 sequences, less than 45% being singletons. The sequenced sample was peripheral blood or thyroid tissue (not recorded which). The TCR originated in an adult man with Graves' hyperthyroidism.

The CDR3 loop is CATSSERGNVLTF. In DNA, the CDR3 is TGTGCCACCAGCTCAGAGAGGGGTAACGTCCTGACTTTC. The chain employs TRBV15 and TRBJ2-6; D possibly uses TRBD1 or TRBD2 (5 bases each). Trimming shortened V by 5 bases and J by 10 bases, and 12 bases separated the two germline ends. The CDR3 totals 13 residues. Germline V CDR1 and CDR2: LNHNV, YYDKDF (reference sequence). Full variable domain (outside the CDR3, taken from reference TRBV15 and TRBJ2-6): DAMVIQNPRYQVTQFGKPVTLSCSQTLNHNVMYWYQQKSSQAPKLLFHYYDKDFNNEADTPDNFQSRRPNTSFCFLDIRSPGLGDTAMYLCATSSERGNVLTFGAGSRLTVL.